These T cell receptor beta chains were read from a single sample in a study of T cells after somatic rescue of genetic block. Sequencing was performed with immunoSEQ multiplex PCR; in TCRdb, only in-frame clones are kept and a portion is missing. The sample carries 110,000 or so clones, around nine tenths recorded once. Sequenced: peripheral blood mononuclear cells (PBMCs). These receptor sequences come from a woman aged 18-30 years. Both conserved end residues are part of each CDR3. A D gene is named only where the DNA matches it firmly. Clone size appears in some rows only: once, few, many, or a class for an expanded clone.

j_gene: TRBJ1-2; abundance: few; len: 15; v_gene: TRBV28; d_gene: NA; CDR3nt: TGTGCCAGCAGTCCCCCGGGCCTCAAAAGGGGTGGCTACACCTTC; CDR3aa: CASSPPGLKRGGYTF
j_gene: TRBJ2-6; abundance: NA; len: 16; v_gene: TRBV9; d_gene: NA; CDR3nt: TGTGCCAGCAGCGTCCGACAAGTCTCTGGGGCCAACGTCCTGACTTTC; CDR3aa: CASSVRQVSGANVLTF
j_gene: TRBJ1-1; abundance: NA; len: 16; v_gene: TRBV19; d_gene: NA; CDR3nt: TGTGCCAGTAGCCTTCAGTTGACAGAGATAAACACTGAAGCTTTCTTT; CDR3aa: CASSLQLTEINTEAFF
j_gene: TRBJ1-4; abundance: NA; len: 15; v_gene: TRBV6-1; d_gene: TRBD1; CDR3nt: TGTGCCAGCATGAGCGCTTGGACAGGGGATGAAAAACTGTTTTTT; CDR3aa: CASMSAWTGDEKLFF
j_gene: TRBJ1-3; abundance: NA; len: 15; v_gene: TRBV6-6; d_gene: NA; CDR3nt: TGTGCCAGCAGTTACTCAGGGAGCTCTGGAAACACCATATATTTT; CDR3aa: CASSYSGSSGNTIYF
j_gene: TRBJ2-1; abundance: NA; len: 14; v_gene: TRBV6-6; d_gene: NA; CDR3nt: TGTGCCAGCAGTTACTCGGGGGTCTACAATGAGCAGTTCTTC; CDR3aa: CASSYSGVYNEQFF
j_gene: TRBJ2-3; abundance: NA; len: 17; v_gene: TRBV19; d_gene: TRBD2; CDR3nt: TGTGCCAGTAGTACCCTAGCGGGGGGGCCGGGGACAGATACGCAGTATTTT; CDR3aa: CASSTLAGGPGTDTQYF
j_gene: TRBJ1-5; abundance: NA; len: 15; v_gene: TRBV2; d_gene: NA; CDR3nt: TGTGCCAGCAGAGACCGCGGGACGGGGAATCAGCCCCAGCATTTT; CDR3aa: CASRDRGTGNQPQHF
j_gene: TRBJ2-1; abundance: NA; len: 14; v_gene: TRBV5-1; d_gene: TRBD1; CDR3nt: TGCGCCAGCACCGGCGGGGACAGGGCCAATGAGCAGTTCTTC; CDR3aa: CASTGGDRANEQFF
j_gene: TRBJ1-1; abundance: NA; len: 13; v_gene: TRBV5-1; d_gene: NA; CDR3nt: TGCGCCAGCAGCTTGAGCGGTATCACTGAAGCTTTCTTT; CDR3aa: CASSLSGITEAFF
j_gene: TRBJ2-6; abundance: NA; len: 16; v_gene: TRBV10-1; d_gene: NA; CDR3nt: TGCGCCAGCACCCGACAGGCGTCCTCTGGGGCCAACGTCCTGACTTTC; CDR3aa: CASTRQASSGANVLTF
j_gene: TRBJ1-2; abundance: few; len: 12; v_gene: TRBV29-1; d_gene: NA; CDR3nt: TGCAGCGTTGACAGGTATAACTATGGCTACACCTTC; CDR3aa: CSVDRYNYGYTF
j_gene: TRBJ2-1; abundance: once; len: 15; v_gene: TRBV10-2; d_gene: TRBD1; CDR3nt: TGCGCCAGCAGTGAGAGGACAGGGGGAGGCAATGAGCAGTTCTTC; CDR3aa: CASSERTGGGNEQFF
j_gene: TRBJ1-6; abundance: NA; len: 16; v_gene: TRBV4-1; d_gene: NA; CDR3nt: TGCGCCAGCAGCCAAGTTGGGGGGGAGAGGAATTCACCCCTCCACTTT; CDR3aa: CASSQVGGERNSPLHF
j_gene: TRBJ1-2; abundance: NA; len: 14; v_gene: TRBV18; d_gene: NA; CDR3nt: TGTGCCAGCTCCCCGGGACGGGGCTTCGATGGCTACACCTTC; CDR3aa: CASSPGRGFDGYTF
j_gene: TRBJ2-5; abundance: NA; len: 15; v_gene: TRBV5-1; d_gene: TRBD2; CDR3nt: TGCGCCAGCAGCTTGGTTGGGGGGGGTCGAGAGACCCAGTACTTC; CDR3aa: CASSLVGGGRETQYF
j_gene: TRBJ2-7; abundance: NA; len: 14; v_gene: TRBV11-3; d_gene: TRBD1; CDR3nt: TGTGCCAGCAGCCCGGGACAGGGCGGATTTGAGCAGTACTTC; CDR3aa: CASSPGQGGFEQYF
j_gene: TRBJ1-4; abundance: NA; len: 14; v_gene: TRBV9; d_gene: NA; CDR3nt: TGTGCCAGCAGCGGAACAGGAATAGCTGAAAAACTGTTTTTT; CDR3aa: CASSGTGIAEKLFF
j_gene: TRBJ1-5; abundance: few; len: 14; v_gene: TRBV7-2; d_gene: NA; CDR3nt: TGTGCCAGCAGCTCGTACAGGGGCAATCAGCCCCAGCATTTT; CDR3aa: CASSSYRGNQPQHF
j_gene: TRBJ1-4; abundance: NA; len: 13; v_gene: TRBV30; d_gene: NA; CDR3nt: TGTGCCTGGAGTGCAGGGGAGAGCGAAAAACTGTTTTTT; CDR3aa: CAWSAGESEKLFF
j_gene: TRBJ2-1; abundance: NA; len: 13; v_gene: TRBV7-6; d_gene: NA; CDR3nt: TGTGCCAGCAGCCCCCGCCAGGGGCGTGAGCAGTTCTTC; CDR3aa: CASSPRQGREQFF
j_gene: TRBJ2-3; abundance: NA; len: 11; v_gene: TRBV7-9; d_gene: NA; CDR3nt: TGTGCCAGCAGCCCTACAGATACGCAGTATTTT; CDR3aa: CASSPTDTQYF
j_gene: TRBJ2-5; abundance: NA; len: 13; v_gene: TRBV11-2; d_gene: TRBD2; CDR3nt: TGTGCCAGCAGCTTCGGCGGGGGGGAGACCCAGTACTTC; CDR3aa: CASSFGGGETQYF
j_gene: TRBJ2-2; abundance: NA; len: 14; v_gene: TRBV11-3; d_gene: NA; CDR3nt: TGTGCCAGCAGCTTTTACAGGGACACCGGGGAGCTGTTTTTT; CDR3aa: CASSFYRDTGELFF
j_gene: TRBJ1-1; abundance: many; len: 13; v_gene: TRBV30; d_gene: TRBD1; CDR3nt: TGTGCCTACCGGGACAGCATGAACACTGAAGCTTTCTTT; CDR3aa: CAYRDSMNTEAFF
j_gene: TRBJ1-2; abundance: NA; len: 15; v_gene: TRBV11-3; d_gene: NA; CDR3nt: TGTGCCAGCAGCTTAGGAGCGCCCCAAGAGCTTGGCTACACCTTC; CDR3aa: CASSLGAPQELGYTF
j_gene: TRBJ2-5; abundance: NA; len: 14; v_gene: TRBV27; d_gene: NA; CDR3nt: TGTGCCAGCAGTTTGAGAGGGTCACAAGAGACCCAGTACTTC; CDR3aa: CASSLRGSQETQYF
j_gene: TRBJ1-4; abundance: NA; len: 15; v_gene: TRBV11-1; d_gene: NA; CDR3nt: TGTGCCAGCAGCGATCCGACAAGGGTGGGCGAAAAACTGTTTTTT; CDR3aa: CASSDPTRVGEKLFF
j_gene: TRBJ2-3; abundance: NA; len: 16; v_gene: TRBV5-1; d_gene: TRBD2; CDR3nt: TGCGCCAGCAGCTGGACTAGCGGGGGGGCTTCAGATACGCAGTATTTT; CDR3aa: CASSWTSGGASDTQYF
j_gene: TRBJ2-7; abundance: once; len: 16; v_gene: TRBV30; d_gene: NA; CDR3nt: TGTGCCTGGAGGAGCTGGGGGACATCGAGCTCCTACGAGCAGTACTTC; CDR3aa: CAWRSWGTSSSYEQYF
j_gene: TRBJ2-7; abundance: NA; len: 14; v_gene: TRBV18; d_gene: TRBD1; CDR3nt: TGTGCCAGCTCACCTGGACAGGGGGCTAGGGAGCAGTACTTC; CDR3aa: CASSPGQGAREQYF
j_gene: TRBJ1-1; abundance: NA; len: 14; v_gene: TRBV7-2; d_gene: TRBD1; CDR3nt: TGTGCCAGCAGCCTCCGACAGGGGAACACTGAAGCTTTCTTT; CDR3aa: CASSLRQGNTEAFF
j_gene: TRBJ2-2; abundance: NA; len: 16; v_gene: TRBV7-2; d_gene: NA; CDR3nt: TGTGCCAGCAGCAAGGGGGTAGCGGTGAACACCGGGGAGCTGTTTTTT; CDR3aa: CASSKGVAVNTGELFF
j_gene: TRBJ1-2; abundance: NA; len: 16; v_gene: TRBV5-3; d_gene: NA; CDR3nt: TGTGCCAGAAGCTGCCGCGCCGGACAGATGAACTATGGCTACACCTTC; CDR3aa: CARSCRAGQMNYGYTF
j_gene: TRBJ2-3; abundance: NA; len: 13; v_gene: TRBV4-1; d_gene: NA; CDR3nt: TGCGCCAGCAGCCAAGCCTCGGCAGATACGCAGTATTTT; CDR3aa: CASSQASADTQYF
j_gene: TRBJ2-2; abundance: NA; len: 13; v_gene: TRBV19; d_gene: NA; CDR3nt: TGTGCCAGTAGCGGGACGAACACCGGGGAGCTGTTTTTT; CDR3aa: CASSGTNTGELFF
j_gene: TRBJ2-2; abundance: NA; len: 14; v_gene: TRBV7-6; d_gene: NA; CDR3nt: TGTGCCAGCAGCTTAGCACTTAGCACCGGGGAGCTGTTTTTT; CDR3aa: CASSLALSTGELFF
j_gene: TRBJ1-6; abundance: NA; len: 12; v_gene: TRBV5-4; d_gene: NA; CDR3nt: TGTGCCAGCAGCTCGCCTGACTCACCCCTCCACTTT; CDR3aa: CASSSPDSPLHF
j_gene: TRBJ1-5; abundance: NA; len: 15; v_gene: TRBV6-1; d_gene: NA; CDR3nt: TGTGCCAGCAGTGAAGCAGGAGGGACCCATCAGCCCCAGCATTTT; CDR3aa: CASSEAGGTHQPQHF
j_gene: TRBJ2-1; abundance: NA; len: 12; v_gene: TRBV18; d_gene: NA; CDR3nt: TGTGCCAGCTCACCACCGGGCGGTGAGCAGTTCTTC; CDR3aa: CASSPPGGEQFF
j_gene: TRBJ1-3; abundance: NA; len: 16; v_gene: TRBV18; d_gene: NA; CDR3nt: TGTGCCAGCTCACCCCTCGTGGGGGCTGGAGGAAACACCATATATTTT; CDR3aa: CASSPLVGAGGNTIYF
j_gene: TRBJ1-2; abundance: NA; len: 14; v_gene: TRBV7-2; d_gene: TRBD1; CDR3nt: TGTGCCAGCAGCTTAGATGGGGACAGGGATGGAGGCACCTTC; CDR3aa: CASSLDGDRDGGTF
j_gene: TRBJ2-1; abundance: NA; len: 14; v_gene: TRBV19; d_gene: TRBD1; CDR3nt: TGTGCCAGTACTAGGACAGGGGGAATCAATGAGCAGTTCTTC; CDR3aa: CASTRTGGINEQFF
j_gene: TRBJ1-4; abundance: NA; len: 14; v_gene: TRBV4-1; d_gene: NA; CDR3nt: TGCGCCAGCAGCCAAGTAGGAGGGAATGAAAAACTGTTTTTT; CDR3aa: CASSQVGGNEKLFF
j_gene: TRBJ1-5; abundance: few; len: 13; v_gene: TRBV6-1; d_gene: NA; CDR3nt: TGTGCCAGCCAACTGACAGAGAATCAGCCCCAGCATTTT; CDR3aa: CASQLTENQPQHF
j_gene: TRBJ1-3; abundance: NA; len: 16; v_gene: TRBV28; d_gene: NA; CDR3nt: TGTGCCAGCACCGATGTCGGTTCCTTCTCTGGAAACACCATATATTTT; CDR3aa: CASTDVGSFSGNTIYF
j_gene: TRBJ1-4; abundance: NA; len: 17; v_gene: TRBV5-1; d_gene: NA; CDR3nt: TGCGCCAGCAGCTTGGCCGGGACGGCAGCAACTAATGAAAAACTGTTTTTT; CDR3aa: CASSLAGTAATNEKLFF
j_gene: TRBJ1-6; abundance: NA; len: 15; v_gene: TRBV7-9; d_gene: NA; CDR3nt: TGTGCCAGCAGCGGGAGGACAGATAGAAATTCACCCCTCCACTTT; CDR3aa: CASSGRTDRNSPLHF
j_gene: TRBJ2-5; abundance: NA; len: 13; v_gene: TRBV18; d_gene: NA; CDR3nt: TGTGCCAGCTCACCAGGGCAGGGAGAGACCCAGTACTTC; CDR3aa: CASSPGQGETQYF
j_gene: TRBJ2-4; abundance: NA; len: 14; v_gene: TRBV5-4; d_gene: NA; CDR3nt: TGTGCCAGCAGCTTGGGGGAAGCCAAAAACATTCAGTACTTC; CDR3aa: CASSLGEAKNIQYF
j_gene: TRBJ2-3; abundance: NA; len: 14; v_gene: TRBV15; d_gene: NA; CDR3nt: TGTGCCACCAGCAGGGGGGGTGGCACAGATACGCAGTATTTT; CDR3aa: CATSRGGGTDTQYF
j_gene: TRBJ2-7; abundance: NA; len: 15; v_gene: TRBV7-2; d_gene: NA; CDR3nt: TGTGCCAGCAGCTTAAGGGGGGGCAATACATACGAGCAGTACTTC; CDR3aa: CASSLRGGNTYEQYF